These 3 T cell receptor beta chains were sequenced from one sample in a study of T cells in Graves' hyperthyroidism and ophthalmopathy. RNA transcripts were the template for amplifying TCR beta CDR3 regions. The HTBI set primed first-round TCR CDR3 RT-PCR. MiXCR was run by TCRdb on the multiplex PCR reads, yielding one entry per CDR3 protein. Of roughly 400,000 distinct CDR3 sequences in the sample, about 14% were seen once. Sequenced material: blood. Receptors originate from a man aged 50-59 years with Graves' ophthalmopathy.

This clonotype was picked up many times. The CDR3 here is CATDNGEGETQYF. The DNA of the CDR3 is TGTGCCACCGACAACGGAGAGGGGGAGACCCAGTACTTC. The rearrangement links TRBV24-1 to TRBJ2-5; tentatively, D is TRBD1 or TRBD2 (5 bases each). The CDR3 length is 13 residues. CDR1 and CDR2 (germline): KGHDR, SFDVKD. V was cut by 9 bases and J by 5 bases, with 15 bases left in between.

This clonotype was recorded a few times. The V call is TRBV27, the J call TRBJ2-2, with 8 bases matching TRBD1. The CDR3 spans 15 residues. Germline CDR1 is MNHEY and CDR2 is SMNVEV (reference sequence). Trimming cost V 5 bases and J 3 bases; bases outside gene matches: 5. CDR3 nucleotides: TGTGCCAGCAGTCCCCAGGGGGCGCACACCGGGGAGCTGTTTTTT. Its translation is CASSPQGAHTGELFF.

There are many counts of this clonotype. V usage is TRBV5-1 and J usage is TRBJ1-1; TRBD1 matches at 7 bases. This CDR3 has 16 residues. Per the germline V gene, CDR1 is SGHRS and CDR2 is YFSETQ. The junction had 11 bases not matched to a gene; V was cut back by 2 bases and J by 4 bases. This CDR3 is CASSFRQGEGITEAFF. For the CDR3, the DNA is TGCGCCAGCAGCTTCAGACAGGGAGAAGGAATCACTGAAGCTTTCTTT.